The sequence of this T cell receptor (beta chain) was determined in a study of blood T cell repertoires in COVID-19. This clone was recorded once. The data were produced by immunoSEQ multiplex PCR, yet TCRdb's version contains in-frame clones alone and is incomplete. Of about 240,000 clones in the sample, just under 85% were seen once. The germline V and J ends were trimmed by 1 base and 6 bases, with 13 bases remaining between them. Germline CDR1 reads SGHVS; CDR2 reads FNYEAQ. The CDR3 has 15 amino acids. This chain joins TRBV7-6 and TRBJ1-5; D is perhaps TRBD1 (5 bases). The sample comprised peripheral blood. This TCR derives from a woman aged 80 or over with acute or convalescent COVID-19. The CDR3 DNA sequence: TGTGCCAGCAGCTTAGACCCAGGGTCAGGTCAGCCCCAGCATTTT. Its protein is CASSLDPGSGQPQHF.